What follows are 3 T cell receptor beta chains derived from one specimen sequenced in a study of T cell responses to AZD1222 COVID-19 vaccine (dated by TCRdb to the early 2020s). The time point label of this sample denotes: baseline before first vaccination. Library method: the immunoSEQ multiplex PCR assay. TCRdb mirrors the immuneACCESS table, restricted to in-frame sequences. Some clones are absent from its copies; in checked studies, under half trace to an unresolved V gene, and the reason for the others is unknown. The sample yields more than 95,000 clones; approximately 90% were counted once. Of the sample, 2.5% is held by the ten largest clones. Sequenced here: peripheral blood, sampled on day 0 of AZD1222 vaccination. The receptors come from an adult in good health.

The chain couples TRBV11-2 to TRBJ2-5; D is undetermined. This CDR3 has 13 residues. The germline V and J ends were trimmed by 0 bases and 5 bases, with 7 bases remaining between them. The germline V gene encodes CDR1 SGHAT and CDR2 FQNNGV. CDR3 loop: CASSLDPRETQYF. The CDR3 DNA sequence: TGTGCCAGCAGCTTAGATCCTCGGGAGACCCAGTACTTC.

This sequence joins TRBV28 and TRBJ2-3; 7 bases agree with TRBD2. The CDR3 totals 15 residues. The germline CDR1 and CDR2 sequences are MDHEN and SYDVKM. Unmatched junction bases numbered 7, after V lost 6 bases and J lost 1 base. The CDR3 DNA reads TGTGCCAGCAGCCCACAGCTAGCGGGCACAGATACGCAGTATTTT. It yields the protein CASSPQLAGTDTQYF.

This clone appeared a few times. This chain joins TRBV27 and TRBJ2-1, with TRBD2 identical over 9 bases. Germline CDR1 and CDR2: MNHEY and SMNVEV (reference sequence). The junction had 1 base not matched to a gene; V was cut back by 2 bases and J by 2 bases. The length of the CDR3 is 15 residues. CDR3 loop: CASSLIAGAYNEQFF. The CDR3 DNA follows: TGTGCCAGCAGTTTAATAGCGGGAGCCTACAATGAGCAGTTCTTC.